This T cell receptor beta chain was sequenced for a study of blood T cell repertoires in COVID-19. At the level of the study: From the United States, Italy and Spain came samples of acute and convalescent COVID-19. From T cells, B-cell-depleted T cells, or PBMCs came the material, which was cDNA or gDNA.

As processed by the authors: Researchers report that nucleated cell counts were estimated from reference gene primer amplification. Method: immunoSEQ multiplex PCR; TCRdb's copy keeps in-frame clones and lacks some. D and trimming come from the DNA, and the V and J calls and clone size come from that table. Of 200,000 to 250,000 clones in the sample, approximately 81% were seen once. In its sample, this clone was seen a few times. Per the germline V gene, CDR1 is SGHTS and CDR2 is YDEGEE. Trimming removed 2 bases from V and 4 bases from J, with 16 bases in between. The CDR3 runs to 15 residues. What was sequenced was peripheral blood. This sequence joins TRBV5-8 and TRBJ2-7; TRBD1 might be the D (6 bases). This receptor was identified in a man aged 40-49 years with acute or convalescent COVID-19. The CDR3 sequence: CASSLSQGRVYEQYF. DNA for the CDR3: TGTGCCAGCAGCTTATCACAGGGACGAGTTTACGAGCAGTACTTC.